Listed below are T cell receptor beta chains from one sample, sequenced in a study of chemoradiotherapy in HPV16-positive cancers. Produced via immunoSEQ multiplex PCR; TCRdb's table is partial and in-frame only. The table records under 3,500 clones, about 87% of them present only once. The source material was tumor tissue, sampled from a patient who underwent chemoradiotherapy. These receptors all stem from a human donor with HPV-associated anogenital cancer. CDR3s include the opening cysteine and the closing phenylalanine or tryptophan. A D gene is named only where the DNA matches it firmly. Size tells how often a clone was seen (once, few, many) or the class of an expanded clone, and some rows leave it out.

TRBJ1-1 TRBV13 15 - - TGTGCCAGCAGCTTAAGGGCTGCGGGATTTTCTGAAGCTTTCTTT CASSLRAAGFSEAFF
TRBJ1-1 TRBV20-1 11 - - TGCAGTGCTCCTCAGGGAACTGAAGCTTTCTTT CSAPQGTEAFF
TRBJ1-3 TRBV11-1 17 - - TGTGCCAGCAGCTTAGCGTCAGTCTTTGGATCTGGAAACACCATATATTTT CASSLASVFGSGNTIYF
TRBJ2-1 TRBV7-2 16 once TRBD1 TGTGCCAGCAGCTTAGAGGGACAGCGTTCCTACAATGAGCAGTTCTTC CASSLEGQRSYNEQFF
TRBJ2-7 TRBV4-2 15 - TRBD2 TGTGCCAGCAGCCAAGATACTAGCGGGAGTTACGAGCAGTACTTC CASSQDTSGSYEQYF
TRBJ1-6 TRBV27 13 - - TGTGCCAGCAGTTTACGGGGAAGTTCACCCCTCCACTTT CASSLRGSSPLHF
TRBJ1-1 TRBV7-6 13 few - TGTGCCAGCAGCATCCAGGGGAACACTGAAGCTTTCTTT CASSIQGNTEAFF
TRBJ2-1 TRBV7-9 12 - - TGTGCCAGCAGCCCATACTACAATGAGCAGTTCTTC CASSPYYNEQFF
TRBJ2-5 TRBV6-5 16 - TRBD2 TGTGCCAGCAGTTACTCGCCTAGCGGACTAAAAGAGACCCAGTACTTC CASSYSPSGLKETQYF
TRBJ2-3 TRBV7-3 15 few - TGTGCCAGCAGCCCGTCGACAGGCTTCACAGATACGCAGTATTTT CASSPSTGFTDTQYF
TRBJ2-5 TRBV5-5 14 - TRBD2 TGTGCCAGCAGCGGGCTAGCGGGGGAAGAGACCCAGTACTTC CASSGLAGEETQYF
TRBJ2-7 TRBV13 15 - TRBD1 TGTGCCAGCAGCTTAAAAGGGGGCTCGTTGTACGAGCAGTACTTC CASSLKGGSLYEQYF
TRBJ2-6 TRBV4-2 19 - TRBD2 TGTGCCAGCAGCCAAAGGGGACTAGCGGGGGTACTGGGGGCCAACGTCCTGACTTTC CASSQRGLAGVLGANVLTF
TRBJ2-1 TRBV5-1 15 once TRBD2 TGCGCCAGCAGCTTGGGGCTAGCGGTATACAATGAGCAGTTCTTC CASSLGLAVYNEQFF
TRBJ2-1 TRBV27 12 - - TGTGCCAGCACCGGGACATACAATGAGCAGTTCTTC CASTGTYNEQFF
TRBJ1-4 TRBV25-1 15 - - TGTGCCAGCAGTGAATCTTGGGCAACTAATGAAAAACTGTTTTTT CASSESWATNEKLFF
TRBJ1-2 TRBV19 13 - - TGTGCCAGTAGTATAGGAGCTAACTATGGCTACACCTTC CASSIGANYGYTF